The 8 T cell receptor beta chains below all came from one sample that was sequenced in a study of blood T cell repertoires in COVID-19. Repertoires were generated with immunoSEQ multiplex PCR, while TCRdb's copy carries only in-frame clones and drops some. This sample has approximately 180,000 clones, with approximately 87% found just once. Sequenced input: peripheral blood. All receptors come from a person aged 70 to 79 with COVID-19, enrolled during active disease.

This clone was detected a few times. The chain uses TRBV30 and TRBJ2-5; 12 positions agree with TRBD1. Germline assignment: CDR1 GTSNPN and CDR2 SVGIG (reference sequence). The CDR3 runs 15 residues. Losses at the gene ends were 3 bases for V and 7 bases for J; bases not matched to a gene: 9. CDR3 nucleotide sequence: TGTGCCTGGAGAAAGGGGACAGGGGGCGAAGTGACCCAGTACTTC. Amino acid sequence: CAWRKGTGGEVTQYF.

This clone has a single count. The V call is TRBV11-2, the J call TRBJ2-3; a possible D gene is TRBD1 (6 bases). Germline CDR1 is SGHAT and CDR2 is FQNNGV. V shed 5 bases and J shed 7 bases, with 13 bases lying between them. The CDR3 is 13 residues long. The CDR3 sequence is CASSARDTYTQYF. For the CDR3, the DNA is TGTGCCAGCAGCGCACGGGACACTTATACGCAGTATTTT.

This clone occurred once. The V gene is TRBV2, the J gene TRBJ1-2, with D perhaps matching TRBD1 (6 bases). The CDR3 loop spans 14 amino acids. Germline assignment: CDR1 SNHLY and CDR2 FYNNEI. The DNA of the CDR3 is TGTGCAGCCGGGGACGGGGGGCCGTTTTATGGCTACACCTTC. This encodes CAAGDGGPFYGYTF.

The chain couples TRBV28 to TRBJ2-1; 9 positions match TRBD1. V gave up 7 bases and J gave up 7 bases; unmatched junction bases: 11. This CDR3 region has 15 residues. CDR1 and CDR2 from the germline V gene are MDHEN and SYDVKM. CDR3 amino acids: CASTYPGTGTNEQFF. The CDR3 bases are TGTGCCAGCACGTACCCCGGGACAGGGACGAATGAGCAGTTCTTC.

J is TRBJ2-7 and V is TRBV5-5, with TRBD2 as a possible D gene (5 bases). The CDR3 length is 17 residues. Looked up from germline, CDR1 is SGHKS and CDR2 is YYEKEE (reference sequence). Trimming took off 0 bases at V and 5 bases at J, with 21 bases between the two ends. The CDR3 sequence is CASSLVQLPGVVNEQYF. The CDR3 DNA reads as TGTGCCAGCAGCTTGGTTCAGTTGCCCGGGGTTGTAAACGAGCAGTACTTC.

The rearrangement joins TRBV12-3 or TRBV12-4 to TRBJ2-2; D is undetermined. With 4 bases removed from V and 8 bases from J, the gap between germline ends came to 8 bases. The CDR3 has 12 amino acids. The CDR3 DNA follows: TGTGCCAGCAGTTCGAGTGAGGGGGAGCTGTTTTTT. As protein: CASSSSEGELFF.

This sequence joins TRBV20-1 and TRBJ1-1; D is unresolved. The CDR3 totals 10 residues. Trimming stripped 8 bases from V and 4 bases from J, with 8 bases between. Germline CDR1 reads DFQATT; CDR2 reads SNEGSKA (reference sequence). This CDR3 reads CSFSSTEAFF. DNA of the CDR3: TGCAGTTTTTCCAGCACTGAAGCTTTCTTT.

The chain employs TRBV6-1 and TRBJ1-5, with 11 positions matching TRBD1. V was clipped by 0 bases and J by 7 bases; unmatched bases: 5. This CDR3 comprises 16 residues. Germline V gene lookup returns CDR1 MNHNS and CDR2 SASEGT. CDR3 nucleotide sequence: TGTGCCAGCAGTGAAGCTAGGGGGACAGGGGGGCAGCCCCAGCATTTT. It is translated as CASSEARGTGGQPQHF.